Each of the 18 T cell receptor beta chains below was sequenced from the same sample in a study of T cell responses to AZD1222 COVID-19 vaccine. Assay used: immunoSEQ multiplex PCR; TCRdb lists only in-frame clones, some missing. This table has about 110,000 clones, 85% to 90% appearing once. The source was peripheral blood, collected on day 0 of AZD1222 vaccination. These receptor sequences come from an adult in good health.

This clone was picked up a small number of times. CDR3 region: CASGSSGTGGDQPQHF. CDR3 sequence (DNA): TGTGCCAGCGGCTCCTCCGGGACAGGGGGGGATCAGCCCCAGCATTTT. V is TRBV27 and J is TRBJ1-5, with 11 nucleotides matching TRBD1. Germline trimming cut 8 bases from V and 5 bases from J; bases unmatched to any gene: 11. There are 16 residues in the CDR3. Germline values: CDR1 MNHEY, CDR2 SMNVEV (reference sequence).

This chain links TRBV4-3 with TRBJ1-5; weak D call: TRBD1 (6 bases). Looked up from germline, CDR1 is LGHNA and CDR2 is YSLEER. V was cut by 4 bases and J by 5 bases, with 15 bases left in between. The CDR3 sequence is 15 residues long. Here the CDR3 DNA reads TGCGCCAGCAGCCCGTCCGCAGGGGAAGATCAGCCCCAGCATTTT. Residues: CASSPSAGEDQPQHF.

The DNA of the CDR3 is TGTGCCAGCAGCCGGGGACTAGCGGGGCCCCGCGAGCAGTACTTC. Amino acids: CASSRGLAGPREQYF. The rearrangement links TRBV14 to TRBJ2-7; 13 positions match TRBD2. Germline assignment: CDR1 SGHDN and CDR2 FVKESK. This CDR3 contains 15 residues. J lost 6 bases, V lost 4 bases, and 6 bases had no gene match.

Here the CDR3 reads CASSPRVSGRGGIQYF. In nucleotides, the CDR3 is TGTGCCAGCAGCCCTCGAGTTAGCGGGAGAGGGGGCATTCAGTACTTC. The chain joins TRBV7-2 to TRBJ2-4; 9 nucleotides agree with TRBD2. This CDR3 comprises 16 residues. Germline lookup yields CDR1 SGHTA and CDR2 FQGNSA. V lost 5 bases to trimming and J lost 9 bases; unmatched junction nucleotides: 14.

This sequence joins TRBV9 and TRBJ2-5; D unresolved. V lost 4 bases to trimming and J lost 4 bases, with 11 bases between them. This CDR3 has 13 amino acids. Germline CDR1 reads SGDLS; CDR2 reads YYNGEE. CDR3 nucleotide sequence: TGTGCCAGCAGCCCCGCGGCGGTAGAGACCCAGTACTTC. It codes for CASSPAAVETQYF.

Only one count was recorded for this clone. The rearrangement joins TRBV27 to TRBJ1-6, with D unresolved. The ends were cut back, 9 bases at V and 6 bases at J, with 21 bases in the middle. The CDR3 has 16 residues. Germline V gene data show CDR1 as MNHEY and CDR2 as SMNVEV (reference sequence). The chain's CDR3 is CASSPERERRNSPLHF. The CDR3 bases are TGTGCCAGTTCTCCTGAGCGGGAAAGACGTAATTCACCCCTCCACTTT.

The chain links TRBV6-1 to TRBJ2-4; 7 nucleotides line up with TRBD1. Germline V gives CDR1 MNHNS, CDR2 SASEGT. Trimming cost V 1 base and J 6 bases; bases outside gene matches: 0. This CDR3 is built from 13 residues. CDR3 loop: CASSEDRGNIQYF. DNA for the CDR3: TGTGCCAGCAGTGAAGACAGGGGAAACATTCAGTACTTC.

This clone was observed a handful of times. The gene calls are TRBV6-2 or TRBV6-3 and TRBJ2-7; the D gene is possibly TRBD1 (6 bases). The germline gives CDR1 MNHEY, CDR2 SVGEGT. The CDR3 is made up of 19 amino acids. V gave up 4 bases and J gave up 3 bases, with 28 bases separating them. The CDR3 DNA follows: TGTGCCAGCAGTTCCCCACAACCTGGACAGACAGTTGGTTACTACGAGCAGTACTTC. Translation gives CASSSPQPGQTVGYYEQYF.

In this sample, this clone turned up once. Here the CDR3 DNA reads TGTGCCACCAGTCACAGAACTAGCAATCAGCCCCAGCATTTT. Encoded protein: CATSHRTSNQPQHF. The genes are TRBV15 and TRBJ1-5; D call uncertain. Germline CDR1 and CDR2: LNHNV and YYDKDF (reference sequence). V was trimmed by 6 bases and J by 0 bases, leaving 9 bases between them. This CDR3 region has 14 residues.

This chain uses TRBV19 with TRBJ2-1, with D perhaps TRBD2 (5 bases). The ends were cut back, 1 base at V and 4 bases at J, with 8 bases in the middle. In germline, CDR1 is LNHDA, CDR2 SQIVND (reference sequence). CDR3 length: 14 residues. This CDR3 is CASSIAGFYNEQFF. For the CDR3, the DNA is TGTGCCAGTAGTATAGCGGGATTTTACAATGAGCAGTTCTTC.

The chain links TRBV5-6 to TRBJ1-2; D is unresolved. Germline values: CDR1 SGHDT, CDR2 YYEEEE. With 1 base removed from V and 1 base from J, the gap between germline ends came to 17 bases. CDR3 length: 17 amino acids. In DNA form, the CDR3 reads TGTGCCAGCAGCTTGTGGGCAGACCTACGATATAACTATGGCTACACCTTC. Translating it yields CASSLWADLRYNYGYTF.

The J gene is TRBJ2-5, the V gene TRBV3-1 (or the pseudogene TRBV3-2); 11 nucleotides align to TRBD2. The CDR3 length is 17 residues. J was trimmed by 4 bases and V by 0 bases; bases with no gene match: 7. Germline V gene lookup returns CDR1 LGHDT and CDR2 YNNKEL (reference sequence). The CDR3 sequence is CASSQDIAGGTGETQYF. Written as DNA, the CDR3 is TGTGCCAGCAGCCAAGATATAGCGGGAGGGACAGGAGAGACCCAGTACTTC.

The chain joins TRBV10-3 to TRBJ2-5; 7 nucleotides align to TRBD2. CDR3 size: 12 residues. Germline CDR1 reads ENHRY; CDR2 reads SYGVKD. V lost 4 bases and J lost 5; bases outside the gene matches: 1. DNA of the CDR3: TGTGCCATCAGTGGGGGGGGTGAGACCCAGTACTTC. It specifies CAISGGGETQYF.

This clone was seen just once. The rearrangement joins TRBV27 to TRBJ1-5; 9 bases agree with TRBD1. The CDR3 is made up of 16 amino acids. Trimming took 5 bases from V and 6 from J; bases not matched to a gene: 11. CDR1 is MNHEY, CDR2 SMNVEV, per germline (reference sequence). CDR3 loop: CASSASTGGYSQPQHF. The DNA for the CDR3 is TGTGCCAGCAGTGCATCTACAGGGGGCTATAGTCAGCCCCAGCATTTT.

In this sample, this clone turned up a few times. J is TRBJ1-2 and V is TRBV3-1 (or the pseudogene TRBV3-2), with D uncertain. This CDR3 spans 14 amino acids. From germline, CDR1 is LGHDT and CDR2 YNNKEL (reference sequence). V was trimmed by 2 bases and J by 6 bases, leaving 13 bases between them. CDR3 coding DNA: TGTGCCAGCAGCCAAAGTGAGGGTCCTGATGGCTACACCTTC. The encoded protein is CASSQSEGPDGYTF.

The chain is built from TRBV7-9 and TRBJ2-7, with D perhaps matching TRBD1 or TRBD2 (5 bases each). The V gene lost 5 bases and the J gene lost 5 bases, with 10 bases spanning the gap. This CDR3 comprises 12 residues. Germline V gene data show CDR1 as SEHNR and CDR2 as FQNEAQ (reference sequence). The CDR3 DNA follows: TGTGCCAGCAGCCCGGGACCAAACGAGCAGTACTTC. Its translation is CASSPGPNEQYF. Looking up the rest from reference TRBV7-9 and TRBJ2-7 gives the full variable domain: DTGVSQNPRHKITKRGQNVTFRCDPISEHNRLYWYRQTLGQGPEFLTYFQNEAQLEKSRLLSDRFSAERPKGSFSTLEIQRTEQGDSAMYLCASSPGPNEQYFGPGTRLTVT.

This sequence joins TRBV6-1 and TRBJ2-3; 13 bases fit TRBD2. Per the germline V gene, CDR1 is MNHNS and CDR2 is SASEGT. The ends lost 3 bases at V and 6 bases at J; junction bases unmatched: 6. The CDR3 has 16 amino acids. The chain's CDR3 is CASSELLAGGRDTQYF. The DNA for the CDR3 is TGTGCCAGCAGTGAGTTACTAGCGGGAGGGCGGGATACGCAGTATTTT.

The chain couples TRBV4-2 to TRBJ2-3, with a weak D call TRBD2 (5 bases). The germline V gene has CDR1 LGHNA and CDR2 YNFKEQ. V was trimmed by 6 bases and J by 1 base, leaving 8 bases between them. The CDR3 runs 13 residues. The DNA for the CDR3 is TGTGCCAGCAGGTCAGCGGGCACAGATACGCAGTATTTT. It specifies CASRSAGTDTQYF.